This note documents a single T cell receptor beta chain sequence. The antigen remains undetermined. The entry originates in a study of cytotoxic CD8 clonotypes in ibrutinib-treated CLL. Overall study findings and caveats: The clonality rise at ibrutinib response reflected private clonotype expansion. Clonality grew at ibrutinib response; at progression, it decreased back toward baseline.

The CDR3 covers 15 residues. From germline, CDR1 is MNHEY and CDR2 SVGAGI. The ends were cut back, 7 bases at V and 0 bases at J, with 13 bases in the middle. Sequencing was performed with immunoSEQ multiplex PCR; in TCRdb, only in-frame clones are kept and a portion is missing. There are tens of thousands of clones in the sample; 45% to 70% occur only once, and around 20% lies in the top ten. Source: PBMCs, taken after 24 months of ibrutinib treatment. This chain links TRBV6-5 with TRBJ1-5; the D gene is possibly TRBD1 (5 bases). This sequence originates from a human donor with chronic lymphocytic leukemia. The CDR3 loop reads CASKEGPHSNQPQHF. For the CDR3, the DNA is TGTGCCAGCAAGGAGGGGCCCCATAGCAATCAGCCCCAGCATTTT.